The source of this TCR beta chain is a study of blood T cell repertoires in COVID-19. Study-level information: Collection of acute and convalescent COVID-19 samples took place in the United States, Italy and Spain. From T cells, B-cell-depleted T cells, or PBMCs came the material, which was cDNA or gDNA.

In the authors' workflow: Estimated nucleated cell counts came from reference gene primer amplification. Measured with immunoSEQ multiplex PCR; TCRdb has only the in-frame clones, and not every one. V and J calls and clone size are given by that table; D and trimming were obtained from the DNA. The top ten hold about 0.99% of the sample, which has a few hundred thousand clones, 88% seen once. After removal of 2 bases from V and 7 bases from J, the junction contained 7 bases not matched to a gene. This CDR3 is 15 amino acids long. Germline loops: CDR1 MNHEY, CDR2 SVGEGT. Sequenced: peripheral blood. The receptor comes from a woman aged 40 to 50 who had recovered from COVID-19. The V gene is TRBV6-2 or TRBV6-3, the J gene TRBJ1-2, with 10 nucleotides matching TRBD1. The CDR3, as DNA: TGTGCCAGCAGTTACGGCGACAGGGGGCTTCGTGGCTACACCTTC. Protein sequence: CASSYGDRGLRGYTF.